This T cell receptor (beta chain) was documented in a study of cytomegalovirus exposure and HLA in healthy donors. There are 15 residues in the CDR3. With V trimmed by 3 bases and J by 5 bases, 7 bases remained unmatched. Germline V gene lookup returns CDR1 SGHDT and CDR2 YYEEEE. This table comes from immunoSEQ multiplex PCR, and its TCRdb copy is limited to in-frame clones, with some not included. The sample contains approximately 140,000 clones, less than 90% of which appear only once. This receptor was identified in a man younger than 30 in good health and CMV-seronegative. The source material was PBMCs. The chain has TRBV5-6 and TRBJ2-1; 8 bases are a match to TRBD2. DNA of the CDR3: TGTGCCAGCAGCTATAGCGGGGACGGACACAATGAGCAGTTCTTC. It encodes CASSYSGDGHNEQFF.